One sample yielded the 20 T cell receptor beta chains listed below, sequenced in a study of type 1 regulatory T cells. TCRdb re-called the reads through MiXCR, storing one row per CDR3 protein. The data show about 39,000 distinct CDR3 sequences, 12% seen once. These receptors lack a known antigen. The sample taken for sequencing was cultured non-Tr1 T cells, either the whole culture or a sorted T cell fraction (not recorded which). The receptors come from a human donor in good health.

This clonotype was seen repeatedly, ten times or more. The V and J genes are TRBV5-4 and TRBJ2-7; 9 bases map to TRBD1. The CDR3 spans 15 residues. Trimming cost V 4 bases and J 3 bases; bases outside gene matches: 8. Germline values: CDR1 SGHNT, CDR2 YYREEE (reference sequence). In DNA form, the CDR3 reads TGTGCCAGCAGCCCCCAGGACAGGGGTTTCTACGAGCAGTACTTC. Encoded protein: CASSPQDRGFYEQYF. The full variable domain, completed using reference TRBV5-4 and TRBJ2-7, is ETGVTQSPTHLIKTRGQQVTLRCSSQSGHNTVSWYQQALGQGPQFIFQYYREEENGRGNFPPRFSGLQFPNYSSELNVNALELDDSALYLCASSPQDRGFYEQYFGPGTRLTVT.

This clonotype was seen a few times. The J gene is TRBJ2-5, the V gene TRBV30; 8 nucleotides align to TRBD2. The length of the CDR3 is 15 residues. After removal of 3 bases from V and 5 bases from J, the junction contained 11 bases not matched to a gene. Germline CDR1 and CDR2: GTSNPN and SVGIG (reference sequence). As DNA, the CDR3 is TGTGCCTGGAGGTCTCTAGCGGGCCCCCGGGAGACCCAGTACTTC. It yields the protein CAWRSLAGPRETQYF. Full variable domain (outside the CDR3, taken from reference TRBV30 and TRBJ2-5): SQTIHQWPATLVQPVGSPLSLECTVEGTSNPNLYWYRQAAGRGLQLLFYSVGIGQISSEVPQNLSASRPQDRQFILSSKKLLLSDSGFYLCAWRSLAGPRETQYFGPGTRLLVL.

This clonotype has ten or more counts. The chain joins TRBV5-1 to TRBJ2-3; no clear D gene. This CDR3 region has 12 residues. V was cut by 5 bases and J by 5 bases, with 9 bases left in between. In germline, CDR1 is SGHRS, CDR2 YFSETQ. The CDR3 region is CASRWAGDTQYF. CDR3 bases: TGCGCCAGCAGGTGGGCAGGAGATACGCAGTATTTT.

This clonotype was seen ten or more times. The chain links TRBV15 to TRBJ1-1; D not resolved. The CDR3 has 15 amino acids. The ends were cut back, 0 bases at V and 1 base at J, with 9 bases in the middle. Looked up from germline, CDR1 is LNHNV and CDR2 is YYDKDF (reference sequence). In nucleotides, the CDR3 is TGTGCCACCAGCAGAGATCAGGCAGGGAACACTGAAGCTTTCTTT. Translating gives CATSRDQAGNTEAFF.

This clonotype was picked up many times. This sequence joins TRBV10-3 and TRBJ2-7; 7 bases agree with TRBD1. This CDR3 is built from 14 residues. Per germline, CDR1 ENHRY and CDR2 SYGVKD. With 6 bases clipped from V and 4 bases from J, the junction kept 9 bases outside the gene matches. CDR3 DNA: TGTGCCATCAGGTCAACGACAGGGAGTTACGAGCAGTACTTC. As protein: CAIRSTTGSYEQYF.

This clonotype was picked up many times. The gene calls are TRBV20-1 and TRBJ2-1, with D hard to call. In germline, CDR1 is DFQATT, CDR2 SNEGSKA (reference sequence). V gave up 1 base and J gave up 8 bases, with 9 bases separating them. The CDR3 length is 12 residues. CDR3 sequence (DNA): TGCAGTGCTAGAGCGACGGTTCATGAGCAGTTCTTC. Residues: CSARATVHEQFF.

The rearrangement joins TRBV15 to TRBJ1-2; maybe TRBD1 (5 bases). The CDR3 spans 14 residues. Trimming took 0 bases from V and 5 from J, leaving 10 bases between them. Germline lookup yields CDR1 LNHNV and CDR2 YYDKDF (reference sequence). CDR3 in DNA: TGTGCCACCAGCAGAGATCGAGGGGAGTATGGCTACACCTTC. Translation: CATSRDRGEYGYTF. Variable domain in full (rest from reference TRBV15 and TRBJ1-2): DAMVIQNPRYQVTQFGKPVTLSCSQTLNHNVMYWYQQKSSQAPKLLFHYYDKDFNNEADTPDNFQSRRPNTSFCFLDIRSPGLGDTAMYLCATSRDRGEYGYTFGSGTRLTVV.

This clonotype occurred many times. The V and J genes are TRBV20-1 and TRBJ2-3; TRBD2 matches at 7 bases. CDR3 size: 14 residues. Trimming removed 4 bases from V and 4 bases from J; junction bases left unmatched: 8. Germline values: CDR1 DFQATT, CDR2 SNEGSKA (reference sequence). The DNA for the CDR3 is TGCAGTGCTATGGGGAGAGGGAGGGCAGATACGCAGTATTTT. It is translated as CSAMGRGRADTQYF.

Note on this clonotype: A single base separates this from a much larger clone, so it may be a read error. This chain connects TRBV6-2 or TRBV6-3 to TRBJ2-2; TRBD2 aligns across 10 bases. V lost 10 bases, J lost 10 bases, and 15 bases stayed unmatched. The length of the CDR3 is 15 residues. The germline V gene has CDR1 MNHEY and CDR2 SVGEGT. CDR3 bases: TGTGCCAACAAACCCCTAGCGGGAGAGGACGAGGAGCTGTTTTTT. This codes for CANKPLAGEDEELFF.

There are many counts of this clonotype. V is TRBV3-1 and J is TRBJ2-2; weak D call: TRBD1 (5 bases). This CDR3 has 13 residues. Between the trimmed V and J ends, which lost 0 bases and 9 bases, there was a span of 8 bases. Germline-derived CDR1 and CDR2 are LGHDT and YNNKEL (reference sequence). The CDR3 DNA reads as TGTGCCAGCAGCCAAGATGGGGCCCGGGAGCTGTTTTTT. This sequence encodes CASSQDGARELFF.

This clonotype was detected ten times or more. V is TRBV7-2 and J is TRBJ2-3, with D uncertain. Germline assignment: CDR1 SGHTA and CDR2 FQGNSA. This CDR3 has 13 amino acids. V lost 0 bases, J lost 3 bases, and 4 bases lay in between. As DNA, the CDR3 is TGTGCCAGCAGCTTAGCTAAAACAGATACGCAGTATTTT. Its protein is CASSLAKTDTQYF.

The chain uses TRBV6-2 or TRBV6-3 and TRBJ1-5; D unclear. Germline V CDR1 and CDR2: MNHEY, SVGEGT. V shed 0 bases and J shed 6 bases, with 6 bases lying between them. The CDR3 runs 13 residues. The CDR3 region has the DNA TGTGCCAGCAGTTACTCATATGGTCAGCCCCAGCATTTT. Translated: CASSYSYGQPQHF.

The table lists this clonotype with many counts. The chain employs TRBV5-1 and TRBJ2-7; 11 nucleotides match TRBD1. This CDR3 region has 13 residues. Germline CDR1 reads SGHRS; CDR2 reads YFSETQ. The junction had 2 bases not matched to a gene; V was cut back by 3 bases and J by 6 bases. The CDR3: CASSSGTGGEQYF. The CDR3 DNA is TGCGCCAGCAGCTCCGGGACAGGGGGCGAGCAGTACTTC.

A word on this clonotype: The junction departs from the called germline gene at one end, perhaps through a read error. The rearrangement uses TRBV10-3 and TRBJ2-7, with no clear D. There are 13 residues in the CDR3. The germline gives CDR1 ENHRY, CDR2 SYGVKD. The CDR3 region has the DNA TGTGCCATCAGTGGAGGATTCACCTACGAGCAGTGCTTC. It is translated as CAISGGFTYEQCF.

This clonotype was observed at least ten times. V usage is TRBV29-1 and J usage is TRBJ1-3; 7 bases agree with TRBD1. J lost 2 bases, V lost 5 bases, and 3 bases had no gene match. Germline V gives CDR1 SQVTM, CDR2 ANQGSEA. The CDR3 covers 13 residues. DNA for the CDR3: TGCAGCGTTCAAGGGGGCCCTGGAAACACCATATATTTT. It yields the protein CSVQGGPGNTIYF.

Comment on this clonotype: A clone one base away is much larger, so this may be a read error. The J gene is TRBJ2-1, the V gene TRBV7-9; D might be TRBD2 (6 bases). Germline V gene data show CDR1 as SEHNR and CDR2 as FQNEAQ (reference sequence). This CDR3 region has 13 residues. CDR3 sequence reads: CTSSFGDSPEQFF. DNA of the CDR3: TGTACCAGCAGCTTCGGGGACTCCCCAGAGCAGTTCTTC.

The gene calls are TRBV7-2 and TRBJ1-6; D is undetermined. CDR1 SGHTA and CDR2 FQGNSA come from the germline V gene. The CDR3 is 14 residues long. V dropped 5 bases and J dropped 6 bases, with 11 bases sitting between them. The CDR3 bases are TGTGCCAGCAGCCCCCAGACCGCTAATTCACCCCTCCACTTT. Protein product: CASSPQTANSPLHF.

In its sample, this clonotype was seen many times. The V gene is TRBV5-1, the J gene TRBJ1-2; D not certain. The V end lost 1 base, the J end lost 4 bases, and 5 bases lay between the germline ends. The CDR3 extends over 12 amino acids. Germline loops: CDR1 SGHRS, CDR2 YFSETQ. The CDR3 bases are TGCGCCAGCAGCTTGAGTGGCTATGGCTACACCTTC. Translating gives CASSLSGYGYTF. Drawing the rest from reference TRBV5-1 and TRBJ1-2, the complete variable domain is KAGVTQTPRYLIKTRGQQVTLSCSPISGHRSVSWYQQTPGQGLQFLFEYFSETQRNKGNFPGRFSGRQFSNSRSEMNVSTLELGDSALYLCASSLSGYGYTFGSGTRLTVV.

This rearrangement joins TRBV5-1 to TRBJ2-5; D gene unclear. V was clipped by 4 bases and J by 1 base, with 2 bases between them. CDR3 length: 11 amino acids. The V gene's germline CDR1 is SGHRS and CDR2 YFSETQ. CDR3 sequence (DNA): TGCGCCAGCAGCGCCCAAGAGACCCAGTACTTC. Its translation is CASSAQETQYF.

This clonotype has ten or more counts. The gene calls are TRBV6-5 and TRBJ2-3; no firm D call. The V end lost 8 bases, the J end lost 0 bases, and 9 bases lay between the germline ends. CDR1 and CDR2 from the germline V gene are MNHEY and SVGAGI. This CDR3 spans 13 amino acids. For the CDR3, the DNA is TGTGCCAGCCGAAAAGCCAGCACAGATACGCAGTATTTT. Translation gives CASRKASTDTQYF.